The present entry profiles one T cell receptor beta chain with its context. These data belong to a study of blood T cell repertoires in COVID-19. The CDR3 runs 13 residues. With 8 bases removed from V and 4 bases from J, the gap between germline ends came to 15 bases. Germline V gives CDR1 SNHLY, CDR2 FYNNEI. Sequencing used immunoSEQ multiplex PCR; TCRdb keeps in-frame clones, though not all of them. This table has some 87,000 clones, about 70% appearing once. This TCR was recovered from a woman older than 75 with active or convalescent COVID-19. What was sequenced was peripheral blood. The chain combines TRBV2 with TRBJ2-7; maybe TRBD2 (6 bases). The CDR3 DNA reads TGTGCCAGCGCTCCGGGACTTTGGTACGAGCAGTACTTC. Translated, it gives CASAPGLWYEQYF. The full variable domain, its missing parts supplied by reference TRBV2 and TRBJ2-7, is EPEVTQTPSHQVTQMGQEVILRCVPISNHLYFYWYRQILGQKVEFLVSFYNNEISEKSEIFDDQFSVERPDGSNFTLKIRSTKLEDSAMYFCASAPGLWYEQYFGPGTRLTVT.